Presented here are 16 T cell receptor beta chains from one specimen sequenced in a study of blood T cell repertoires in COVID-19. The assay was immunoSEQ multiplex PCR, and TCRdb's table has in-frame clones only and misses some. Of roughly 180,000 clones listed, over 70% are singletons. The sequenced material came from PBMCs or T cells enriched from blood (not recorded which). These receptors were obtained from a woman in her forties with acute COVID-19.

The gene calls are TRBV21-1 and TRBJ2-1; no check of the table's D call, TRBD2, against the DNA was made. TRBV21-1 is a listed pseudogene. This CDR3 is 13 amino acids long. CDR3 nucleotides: TGTGCCAGCACCCCCGCCGGGGGAAAGGTGCAGTTCTTC. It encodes CASTPAGGKVQFF.

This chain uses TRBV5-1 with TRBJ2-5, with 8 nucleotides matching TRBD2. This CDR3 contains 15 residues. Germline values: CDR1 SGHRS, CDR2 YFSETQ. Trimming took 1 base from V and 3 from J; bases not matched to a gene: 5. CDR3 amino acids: CASSLFGTREETQYF. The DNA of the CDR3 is TGCGCCAGCAGCTTGTTCGGGACTAGGGAAGAGACCCAGTACTTC.

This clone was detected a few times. Here the CDR3 DNA reads TGCGCCAGCAGCTTAATTCCTTCCTCTGGAAACACCATATATTTT. Translation gives CASSLIPSSGNTIYF. This chain links TRBV5-1 with TRBJ1-3, with D uncertain. V shed 2 bases and J shed 0 bases, with 9 bases lying between them. This CDR3 spans 15 amino acids. Germline V gene data show CDR1 as SGHRS and CDR2 as YFSETQ.

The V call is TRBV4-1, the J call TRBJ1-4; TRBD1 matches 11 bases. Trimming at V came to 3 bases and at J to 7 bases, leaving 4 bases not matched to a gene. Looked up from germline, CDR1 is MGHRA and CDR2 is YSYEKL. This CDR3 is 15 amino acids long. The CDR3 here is CASSHGTGGSEKLFF. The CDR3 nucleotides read TGCGCCAGCAGCCACGGGACAGGGGGTTCTGAAAAACTGTTTTTT.

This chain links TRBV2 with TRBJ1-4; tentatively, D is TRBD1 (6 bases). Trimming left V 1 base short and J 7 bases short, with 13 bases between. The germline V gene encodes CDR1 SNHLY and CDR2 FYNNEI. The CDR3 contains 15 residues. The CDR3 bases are TGTGCCAGCAGTGAAGAGGGGGGGCTCGGTGAAAAACTGTTTTTT. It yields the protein CASSEEGGLGEKLFF.

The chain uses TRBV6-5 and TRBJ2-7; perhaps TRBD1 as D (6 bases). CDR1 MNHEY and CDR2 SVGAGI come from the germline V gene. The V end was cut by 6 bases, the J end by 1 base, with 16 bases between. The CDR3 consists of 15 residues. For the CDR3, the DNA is TGTGCCAGCAGAGCCCAATCGGACAGTTCCTACGAGCAGTACGTC. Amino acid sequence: CASRAQSDSSYEQYV.

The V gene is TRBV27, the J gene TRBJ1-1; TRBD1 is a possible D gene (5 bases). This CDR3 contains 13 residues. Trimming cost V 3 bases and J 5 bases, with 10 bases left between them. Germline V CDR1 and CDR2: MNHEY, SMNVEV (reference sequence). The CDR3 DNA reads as TGTGCCAGCAGTTTTTGGTCAGGGACTGAAGCTTTCTTT. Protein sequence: CASSFWSGTEAFF.

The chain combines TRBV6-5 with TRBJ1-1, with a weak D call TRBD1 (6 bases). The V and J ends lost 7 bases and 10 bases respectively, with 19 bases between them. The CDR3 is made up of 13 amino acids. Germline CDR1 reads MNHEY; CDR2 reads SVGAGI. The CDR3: CASISPNRVRAFF. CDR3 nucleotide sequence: TGTGCCAGCATTTCGCCAAACAGGGTTAGAGCTTTCTTT.

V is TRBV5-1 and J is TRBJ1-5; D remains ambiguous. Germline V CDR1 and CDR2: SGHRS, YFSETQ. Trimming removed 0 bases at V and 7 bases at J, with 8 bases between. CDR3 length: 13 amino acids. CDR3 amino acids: CASSLDSRQPQHF. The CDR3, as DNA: TGCGCCAGCAGCTTGGATTCTCGGCAGCCCCAGCATTTT.

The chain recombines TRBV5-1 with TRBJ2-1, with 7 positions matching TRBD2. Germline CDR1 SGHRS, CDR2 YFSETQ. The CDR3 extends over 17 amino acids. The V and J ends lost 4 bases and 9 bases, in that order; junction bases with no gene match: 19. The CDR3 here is CASSLGPGNVGEGEQFF. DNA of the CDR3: TGCGCCAGCAGCCTCGGCCCGGGTAACGTGGGGGAGGGTGAGCAGTTCTTC.

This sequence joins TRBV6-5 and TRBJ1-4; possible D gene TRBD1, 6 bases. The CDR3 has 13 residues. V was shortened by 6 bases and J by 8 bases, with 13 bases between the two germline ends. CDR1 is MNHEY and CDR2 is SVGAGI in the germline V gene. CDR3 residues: CASSPPGQEKLFF. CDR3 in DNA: TGTGCCAGCAGCCCACCGGGACAAGAAAAACTGTTTTTT.

Here the CDR3 reads CASSRPSANTGELFF. The CDR3 bases are TGTGCCAGCAGCCGCCCTAGCGCGAACACCGGGGAGCTGTTTTTT. V gene TRBV7-9 combines with J gene TRBJ2-2; the D gene is possibly TRBD2 (6 bases). Looked up from germline, CDR1 is SEHNR and CDR2 is FQNEAQ (reference sequence). The CDR3 spans 15 residues. With 5 bases removed from V and 0 bases from J, the gap between germline ends came to 10 bases.

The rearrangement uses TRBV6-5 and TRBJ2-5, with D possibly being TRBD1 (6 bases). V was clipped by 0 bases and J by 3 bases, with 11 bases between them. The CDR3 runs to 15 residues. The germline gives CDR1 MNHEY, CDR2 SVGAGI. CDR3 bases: TGTGCCAGCAGTTACTCTTACAGGGACGAAGAGACCCAGTACTTC. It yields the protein CASSYSYRDEETQYF.

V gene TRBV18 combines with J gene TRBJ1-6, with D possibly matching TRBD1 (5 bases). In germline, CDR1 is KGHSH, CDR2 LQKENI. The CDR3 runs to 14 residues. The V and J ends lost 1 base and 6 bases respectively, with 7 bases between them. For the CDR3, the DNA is TGTGCCAGCTCACCACGGGACTTTAATTCACCCCTCCACTTT. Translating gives CASSPRDFNSPLHF.

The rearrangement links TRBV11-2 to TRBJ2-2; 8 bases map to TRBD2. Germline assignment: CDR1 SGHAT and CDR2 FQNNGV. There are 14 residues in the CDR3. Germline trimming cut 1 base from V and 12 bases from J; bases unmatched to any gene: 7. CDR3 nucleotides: TGTGCCAGCAGCTTAGCGGGGGGGCCCGGTCAGCTGTTTTTT. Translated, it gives CASSLAGGPGQLFF.

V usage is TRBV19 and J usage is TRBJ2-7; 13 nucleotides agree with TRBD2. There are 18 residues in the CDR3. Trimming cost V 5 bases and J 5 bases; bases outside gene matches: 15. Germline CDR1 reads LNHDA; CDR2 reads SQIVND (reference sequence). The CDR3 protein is CASSPRLPRTSGSNEQYF. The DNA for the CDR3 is TGTGCCAGTAGTCCAAGGCTCCCAAGGACTAGCGGGAGCAACGAGCAGTACTTC. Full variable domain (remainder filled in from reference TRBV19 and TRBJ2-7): DGGITQSPKYLFRKEGQNVTLSCEQNLNHDAMYWYRQDPGQGLRLIYYSQIVNDFQKGDIAEGYSVSREKKESFPLTVTSAQKNPTAFYLCASSPRLPRTSGSNEQYFGPGTRLTVT.